A single sample is the source of the 21 T cell receptor beta chains below, sequenced in a study of siplizumab effects on memory and regulatory T cells. TCRdb's copy holds only in-frame clones and misses some; the assay was immunoSEQ multiplex PCR. This sample has 85,000 to 130,000 clones, with around 95% found just once. Material for sequencing was Tregs sorted from blood. These receptors originate from a human donor in good health.

The V call is TRBV7-9, the J call TRBJ2-1; 15 bases fit TRBD2. There are 19 residues in the CDR3. In germline, CDR1 is SEHNR, CDR2 FQNEAQ (reference sequence). V lost 5 bases and J lost 9; bases outside the gene matches: 17. The CDR3 sequence: CASSVSAGTSGRSYGEQFF. DNA of the CDR3: TGTGCCAGCAGCGTTAGCGCCGGGACTAGCGGGAGGTCGTACGGTGAGCAGTTCTTC.

The rearrangement uses TRBV5-4 and TRBJ2-3; 7 positions match TRBD1. Germline V CDR1 and CDR2: SGHNT, YYREEE (reference sequence). V was clipped by 4 bases and J by 2 bases; unmatched bases: 4. There are 14 residues in the CDR3. In nucleotides, the CDR3 is TGTGCCAGCAGCCAGGGACAGAACACAGATACGCAGTATTTT. This codes for CASSQGQNTDTQYF.

The chain has TRBV2 and TRBJ1-1, with D unclear. Looked up from germline, CDR1 is SNHLY and CDR2 is FYNNEI. The CDR3 consists of 15 residues. V was pared by 8 bases and J by 1 base, with 17 bases between. CDR3 in DNA: TGTGCCAGCTGTCTGGAGATACACCCGAACACTGAAGCTTTCTTT. This encodes CASCLEIHPNTEAFF. Complete variable domain (other parts from reference TRBV2 and TRBJ1-1): EPEVTQTPSHQVTQMGQEVILRCVPISNHLYFYWYRQILGQKVEFLVSFYNNEISEKSEIFDDQFSVERPDGSNFTLKIRSTKLEDSAMYFCASCLEIHPNTEAFFGQGTRLTVV.

This clone has a single count. This chain uses TRBV5-1 with TRBJ2-3; D is ambiguous. Germline V gives CDR1 SGHRS, CDR2 YFSETQ. V dropped 5 bases and J dropped 3 bases, with 16 bases sitting between them. The CDR3 is 15 residues long. This chain's CDR3 is CASSFFSLLTDTQYF. The CDR3 DNA sequence: TGCGCCAGCAGTTTCTTTTCCCTTTTGACAGATACGCAGTATTTT.

As regards this clone: Compared with germline, one end of the junction differs, possibly owing to a read error. The chain has TRBV7-3 and TRBJ2-3; 8 bases match TRBD2. CDR3 size: 16 residues. Germline assignment: CDR1 SGHTA and CDR2 FQGTGA. The CDR3 region is CASSLTAREALDTQYF. The DNA for the CDR3 is TGTGCCAGCAGCCTAACGGCGCGGGAGGCCCTAGATACGCAGTATTTT.

This clone was counted a single time. This chain joins TRBV28 and TRBJ2-5; perhaps TRBD2 as D (5 bases). Germline-derived CDR1 and CDR2 are MDHEN and SYDVKM. Trimming took 8 bases from V and 5 from J, leaving 15 bases between them. There are 13 residues in the CDR3. This CDR3 reads CASRTTIEETQYF. The CDR3 DNA follows: TGTGCCAGCCGCACGACTATCGAGGAGACCCAGTACTTC. Looking up the rest from reference TRBV28 and TRBJ2-5 gives the full variable domain: DVKVTQSSRYLVKRTGEKVFLECVQDMDHENMFWYRQDPGLGLRLIYFSYDVKMKEKGDIPEGYSVSREKKERFSLILESASTNQTSMYLCASRTTIEETQYFGPGTRLLVL.

V gene TRBV27 combines with J gene TRBJ2-4; perhaps TRBD1 as D (6 bases). The V gene's germline CDR1 is MNHEY and CDR2 SMNVEV (reference sequence). This CDR3 has 15 amino acids. V was trimmed by 6 bases and J by 3 bases, leaving 15 bases between them. Written as DNA, the CDR3 is TGTGCCAGCAGAGATTACAGGGACGTCAAAAACATTCAGTACTTC. Its translation is CASRDYRDVKNIQYF.

V is TRBV5-1 and J is TRBJ2-6; 7 bases align to TRBD1. Germline CDR1 reads SGHRS; CDR2 reads YFSETQ. CDR3 length: 16 amino acids. J was trimmed by 2 bases and V by 2 bases; bases with no gene match: 4. This CDR3 reads CASSFLTGAGANVLTF. DNA of the CDR3: TGCGCCAGCAGCTTTTTAACAGGGGCTGGGGCCAACGTCCTGACTTTC.

This clone has only one observation. The genes are TRBV27 and TRBJ1-1; TRBD1 aligns across 10 bases. Germline CDR1 reads MNHEY; CDR2 reads SMNVEV (reference sequence). V lost 4 bases, J lost 0 bases, and 8 bases stayed unmatched. The length of the CDR3 is 17 residues. DNA of the CDR3: TGTGCCAGCAGTTCTTCCGGGACAGGGGCGTTGAACACTGAAGCTTTCTTT. Amino acid sequence: CASSSSGTGALNTEAFF.

Here the CDR3 DNA reads TGTGCCAGCACCAGGACTAGCGGTTACAATGAGCAGTTCTTC. Protein sequence: CASTRTSGYNEQFF. V is TRBV27 and J is TRBJ2-1; 10 bases match TRBD2. The ends lost 7 bases at V and 4 bases at J; junction bases unmatched: 4. The CDR3 is made up of 14 amino acids. Germline V gene data show CDR1 as MNHEY and CDR2 as SMNVEV (reference sequence).

The chain couples TRBV9 to TRBJ2-1; a possible D gene is TRBD1 (6 bases). Deletions cut 3 bases from V and 0 bases from J, with 10 bases between. This CDR3 is built from 15 residues. Looked up from germline, CDR1 is SGDLS and CDR2 is YYNGEE. CDR3 loop: CASSGTASSYNEQFF. CDR3 bases: TGTGCCAGCAGCGGGACAGCTAGCTCCTACAATGAGCAGTTCTTC.

The J gene is TRBJ1-5, the V gene TRBV28; D gene ambiguous. With 6 bases removed from V and 10 bases from J, the gap between germline ends came to 19 bases. The CDR3 is 14 residues long. Germline-derived CDR1 and CDR2 are MDHEN and SYDVKM. CDR3: CASSRPNQISPQHF. CDR3 DNA sequence: TGTGCCAGCAGCCGCCCAAATCAAATCAGCCCCCAGCATTTT.

The J gene is TRBJ2-2, the V gene TRBV30; maybe TRBD2 (6 bases). The CDR3 consists of 15 residues. The germline CDR1 and CDR2 sequences are GTSNPN and SVGIG (reference sequence). V was shortened by 2 bases and J by 5 bases, with 15 bases between the two germline ends. CDR3 protein: CAWSRVGSGTGELFF. As DNA, the CDR3 is TGTGCCTGGAGTAGGGTCGGGAGTGGGACCGGGGAGCTGTTTTTT.

The chain is built from TRBV9 and TRBJ1-2; D gene unclear. With 7 bases removed from V and 1 base from J, the gap between germline ends came to 2 bases. CDR1 SGDLS and CDR2 YYNGEE come from the germline V gene. This CDR3 is 10 amino acids long. CDR3 sequence: CASGNYGYTF. As DNA, the CDR3 is TGTGCCAGCGGTAACTATGGCTACACCTTC.

This chain links TRBV28 with TRBJ2-2; D gene unclear. Germline CDR1 and CDR2: MDHEN and SYDVKM. CDR3 length equals 12 residues. V lost 6 bases, J lost 2 bases, and 4 bases lay in between. The CDR3 DNA reads TGTGCCAGCAGGTATAACACCGGGGAGCTGTTTTTT. Translated: CASRYNTGELFF.

J is TRBJ1-2 and V is TRBV23-1; D is possibly TRBD1 (5 bases). TRBV23-1 is classed as an ORF, of uncertain function. The CDR3 length is 16 residues. V dropped 0 bases and J dropped 3 bases, with 14 bases sitting between them. In DNA, the CDR3 is TGCGCCAGCAGTCAATCTCGGAGACAGTCGTACTATGGCTACACCTTC. Translation: CASSQSRRQSYYGYTF.

In DNA form, the CDR3 reads TGTGCCAGCAGCTTACGCGGGAGCGCAGATACGCAGTATTTT. Protein: CASSLRGSADTQYF. V is TRBV5-8 and J is TRBJ2-3, with 7 positions matching TRBD2. CDR1 and CDR2 from the germline V gene are SGHTS and YDEGEE. V lost 2 bases and J lost 4; bases outside the gene matches: 4. The CDR3 totals 14 residues.

J is TRBJ2-5 and V is TRBV14; possibly TRBD1 or TRBD2 for D (5 bases each). Germline lookup yields CDR1 SGHDN and CDR2 FVKESK. The CDR3 runs 13 residues. V was pared by 1 base and J by 4 bases, with 7 bases between. The CDR3 DNA follows: TGTGCCAGCAGCCAAGGTGGGGGAGAGACCCAGTACTTC. Translation: CASSQGGGETQYF.

The chain couples TRBV2 to TRBJ1-2; D call uncertain. V lost 6 bases, J lost 1 base, and 15 bases lay in between. The germline CDR1 and CDR2 sequences are SNHLY and FYNNEI. CDR3 length equals 15 residues. The CDR3 nucleotides are TGTGCCAGCAGCTTTTTACGATCGCTTAACTATGGCTACACCTTC. This gives the protein CASSFLRSLNYGYTF. The variable domain in full, with the rest retrieved from reference TRBV2 and TRBJ1-2, is EPEVTQTPSHQVTQMGQEVILRCVPISNHLYFYWYRQILGQKVEFLVSFYNNEISEKSEIFDDQFSVERPDGSNFTLKIRSTKLEDSAMYFCASSFLRSLNYGYTFGSGTRLTVV.

The chain joins TRBV7-3 to TRBJ2-6; TRBD1 agrees at 8 bases. The J segment lost 0 bases and the V segment lost 2 bases, leaving 6 bases of the junction unmatched. Germline CDR1 SGHTA, CDR2 FQGTGA. The length of the CDR3 is 18 residues. As DNA, the CDR3 is TGTGCCAGCAGCTTACTCGGGACAGGTCCCTCTGGGGCCAACGTCCTGACTTTC. Protein: CASSLLGTGPSGANVLTF.

The V and J genes are TRBV25-1 and TRBJ1-3; D not resolved. Per the germline V gene, CDR1 is MGHDK and CDR2 is SYGVNS. This CDR3 is 15 amino acids long. Trimming took 1 base from V and 1 from J, leaving 8 bases between them. The CDR3 sequence: CASSELAGSGNTIYF. CDR3 bases: TGTGCCAGCAGTGAATTGGCGGGGTCTGGAAACACCATATATTTT.